This TCR beta chain was captured in a study of cytomegalovirus exposure and HLA in healthy donors. Vbeta (60) and Jbeta (13) primers were used in the PCR. Measured with immunoSEQ multiplex PCR; TCRdb has only the in-frame clones, and not every one. The sample has some 140,000 clones, approximately 87% seen once; the top ten hold under 6.5%. Germline CDR1 is LGHNA and CDR2 is YSLEER. The V and J ends lost 3 bases and 5 bases respectively, with 25 bases between them. This CDR3 is built from 18 residues. In regard to this clone: Other DNA sequences in the same sample also yield this CDR3.

The chain carries TRBV4-3 and TRBJ1-1; D may be TRBD1 (6 bases). This TCR derives from a young woman in good health and CMV-seronegative. The sequencing input was PBMCs. CDR3 in amino acids: CASSQGRRTGIIETEAFF. CDR3 in DNA: TGCGCCAGCAGCCAGGGAAGAAGAACAGGGATCATCGAGACTGAAGCTTTCTTT.